The 13 T cell receptor delta chains reported below all come from one sample, sequenced in a study of Vδ1+ human thymocytes. The antigens of these receptors remain unknown. Findings and caveats of the study: Thymic TRG and TRD repertoires appeared highly polyclonal, with Gaussian CDR3 length distributions.

RNA was extracted from the cells and then reverse transcribed. Multiplex PCR used pooled V-gene forward primers and a constant-region reverse primer to amplify CDR3s. TCRdb fed the multiplex PCR reads into CATT to redo clone calling. The repertoire includes more than 50,000 delta-chain clones, approximately 15% of them detected once, and under 0.55% sits in the top ten. Sequencing used Vdelta1+ gamma-delta thymocytes from the thymus. Indicated subset: FACS-sorted CD3+ TCRalphabeta- TCRVdelta1+ TCRVdelta2- thymocytes. The receptors derive from a boy under two years old who had congenital heart surgery.

The chain couples TRDV1 to TRDJ1, with D possibly matching TRDD3 (5 bases). CDR1 and CDR2 from the germline V gene are TSWWSYY and QGS. This CDR3 is 22 amino acids long. The V end lost 2 bases, the J end lost 0 bases, and 31 bases lay between the germline ends. The CDR3: CALGETRFRGGALRAYTDKLIF. For the CDR3, the DNA is TGTGCTCTTGGGGAAACTCGATTCCGAGGTGGGGCCCTTAGGGCGTACACCGATAAACTCATCTTT.

This clone has a handful of counts. V is TRDV1 and J is TRDJ1; 13 bases fit TRDD3. Looked up from germline, CDR1 is TSWWSYY and CDR2 is QGS. V was clipped by 0 bases and J by 4 bases; unmatched bases: 14. The CDR3 loop spans 20 amino acids. CDR3 loop: CALGELRRNWGIRPCDKLIF. The CDR3 DNA reads as TGTGCTCTTGGGGAACTTAGAAGGAACTGGGGGATACGACCCTGCGATAAACTCATCTTT.

The V call is TRDV1, the J call TRDJ1; D is unclear. Germline values: CDR1 TSWWSYY, CDR2 QGS. The CDR3 sequence is 14 residues long. Trimming cost V 1 base and J 6 bases, with 12 bases left between them. This chain's CDR3 is CALGEPFPWNKLIF. The CDR3 coding sequence is TGTGCTCTTGGGGAACCGTTCCCGTGGAATAAACTCATCTTT.

This chain links TRDV1 with TRDJ1, with 9 bases lining up with TRDD3. This CDR3 has 20 residues. The germline CDR1 and CDR2 sequences are TSWWSYY and QGS. V trimming: 3 bases; J trimming: 0 bases; junction bases outside the gene matches: 17. DNA for the CDR3: TGTGCTCTTGGGGATAACCTTCCCCTCGTACTGGGGGAATACACCGATAAACTCATCTTT. Protein product: CALGDNLPLVLGEYTDKLIF.

The chain recombines TRDV1 with TRDJ1, with TRDD3 matching 9 bases. Germline CDR1 and CDR2: TSWWSYY and QGS. V was pared by 1 base and J by 8 bases, with 14 bases of the junction left unmatched. This CDR3 spans 17 amino acids. The CDR3 sequence is CALGEPGTGGHGAKLIF. DNA of the CDR3: TGTGCTCTTGGGGAACCGGGAACTGGGGGACACGGGGCCAAACTCATCTTT.

This clone has only a few counts. V and J are TRDV1 and TRDJ1; D gene uncertain. This CDR3 region has 16 residues. Germline V gene data show CDR1 as TSWWSYY and CDR2 as QGS. With 0 bases removed from V and 2 bases from J, the gap between germline ends came to 13 bases. CDR3 in amino acids: CALGELIREGTDKLIF. CDR3 nucleotide sequence: TGTGCTCTTGGGGAACTCATCCGAGAGGGGACCGATAAACTCATCTTT.

V usage is TRDV1 and J usage is TRDJ1, with 10 bases aligning to TRDD3. Germline loops: CDR1 TSWWSYY, CDR2 QGS. This CDR3 region has 21 residues. Trimming at V came to 3 bases and at J to 2 bases, leaving 21 bases not matched to a gene. In nucleotides, the CDR3 is TGTGCTCTTGGGGAGCTACAGCTCGTCTTTGGGGGATACTCCAAAACCGATAAACTCATCTTT. The encoded protein is CALGELQLVFGGYSKTDKLIF.

This clone was seen only a few times. V usage is TRDV1 and J usage is TRDJ1; D tentatively fits TRDD2 or TRDD3 (8 bases each). The V end was cut by 2 bases, the J end by 12 bases, with 43 bases between. Per the germline V gene, CDR1 is TSWWSYY and CDR2 is QGS. There are 22 residues in the CDR3. The CDR3 coding sequence is TGTGCTCTTGGGGAATCGAAGGCCTTCCTAATCCGGGGGATAATTCGCGGCCCACCTATCATCTTT. Translation gives CALGESKAFLIRGIIRGPPIIF.

This clone occurred a few times. The gene calls are TRDV1 and TRDJ1; 8 nucleotides match TRDD2. This CDR3 is 18 amino acids long. Losses at the gene ends were 4 bases for V and 0 bases for J; bases not matched to a gene: 13. Germline loops: CDR1 TSWWSYY, CDR2 QGS. Written as DNA, the CDR3 is TGTGCTCTTGGGGCAAGGCCTTCCTATGACTTGTACACCGATAAACTCATCTTT. As protein: CALGARPSYDLYTDKLIF.

This clone was seen a handful of times. The chain has TRDV1 and TRDJ1, with D possibly TRDD2 on 6 matching bases. The CDR3 length is 22 residues. Germline V gene sequence: CDR1 TSWWSYY, CDR2 QGS. V shed 2 bases and J shed 1 base, with 32 bases lying between them. The CDR3 DNA is TGTGCTCTTGGGGAAATCGGGTCCTACGAACCAGGGCCCTATGGGGCCACCGATAAACTCATCTTT. Translation gives CALGEIGSYEPGPYGATDKLIF.

This clone has just a few counts. The chain joins TRDV1 to TRDJ1, with D possibly being TRDD3 (6 bases). This CDR3 has 17 amino acids. The germline gives CDR1 TSWWSYY, CDR2 QGS. Trimming took 4 bases from V and 0 from J, leaving 18 bases between them. CDR3 protein: CALGALQGIPYTDKLIF. The CDR3, as DNA: TGTGCTCTTGGGGCCCTACAGGGGATTCCCTACACCGATAAACTCATCTTT.

Only a few counts were recorded for this clone. The rearrangement uses TRDV1 and TRDJ1; TRDD3 agrees at 10 bases. CDR1 TSWWSYY and CDR2 QGS come from the germline V gene. J was trimmed by 2 bases and V by 0 bases; bases with no gene match: 15. This CDR3 has 20 residues. CDR3 amino acids: CALGELGTTTGGCKTDKLIF. The CDR3, as DNA: TGTGCTCTTGGGGAACTGGGGACCACAACTGGGGGATGCAAGACCGATAAACTCATCTTT.

V is TRDV1 and J is TRDJ1, with 7 bases lining up with TRDD3. Germline V lookup: CDR1 TSWWSYY, CDR2 QGS. V lost 1 base to trimming and J lost 5 bases; unmatched junction nucleotides: 19. This CDR3 is 19 amino acids long. DNA for the CDR3: TGTGCTCTTGGGGAACCCATTCTTATAAACTGGGGTCGCGCGGATAAACTCATCTTT. This codes for CALGEPILINWGRADKLIF.